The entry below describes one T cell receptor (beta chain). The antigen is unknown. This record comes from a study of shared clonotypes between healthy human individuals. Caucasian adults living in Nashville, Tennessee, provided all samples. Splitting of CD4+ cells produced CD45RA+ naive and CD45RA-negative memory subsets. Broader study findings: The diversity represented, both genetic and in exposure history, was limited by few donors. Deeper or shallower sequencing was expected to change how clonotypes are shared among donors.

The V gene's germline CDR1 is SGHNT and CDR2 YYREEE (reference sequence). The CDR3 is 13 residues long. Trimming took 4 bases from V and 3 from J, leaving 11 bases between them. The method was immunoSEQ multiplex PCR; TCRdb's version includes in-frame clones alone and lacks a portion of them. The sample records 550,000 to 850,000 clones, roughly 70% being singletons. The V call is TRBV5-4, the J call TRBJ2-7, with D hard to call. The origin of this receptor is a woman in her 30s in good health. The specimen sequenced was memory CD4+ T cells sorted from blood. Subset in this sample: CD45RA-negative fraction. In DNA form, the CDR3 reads TGTGCCAGCAGCCCCTCTTCGGGCTACGAGCAGTACTTC. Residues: CASSPSSGYEQYF.